This TCR beta chain was sequenced in a study of graft-versus-host responses after intestinal transplantation. With respect to this clone: Its antigen is unknown.

Using immunoSEQ multiplex PCR, the repertoire was profiled, and TCRdb retains in-frame clones only, with some absent. The repertoire holds about 88,000 clones, with 80% to 95% as singletons. CDR1 is MNHEY and CDR2 is SVGAGI in the germline V gene. This CDR3 contains 13 residues. Deletions cut 4 bases from V and 5 bases from J, with 9 bases between. The sequencing here drew on unstimulated CD4+ T cells sorted from spleen or lymph node cells, taken before intestinal transplant. The origin of this receptor is a human donor who received an intestinal transplant. This chain connects TRBV6-5 to TRBJ1-5; D is unresolved. The DNA of the CDR3 is TGTGCCAGCAGTTTTTTTCGAGATCAGCCCCAGCATTTT. It specifies CASSFFRDQPQHF.